The entry below describes one T cell receptor (beta chain). Assay: immunoSEQ multiplex PCR; the TCRdb copy retains only in-frame clones and omits some. The sample has approximately 300,000 clones, over 70% seen once. This sample stems from a study of blood T cell repertoires in COVID-19. Overall study context: Sites in the United States, Italy and Spain provided acute and convalescent COVID-19 samples.

With 6 bases removed from V and 0 bases from J, the gap between germline ends came to 12 bases. CDR1 is MNHEY and CDR2 is SVGAGI in the germline V gene. The CDR3 has 15 amino acids. The sample was peripheral blood. This receptor was taken from a woman aged 45 to 65 with acute or convalescent COVID-19. V is TRBV6-5 and J is TRBJ1-3; D gene ambiguous. CDR3 nucleotide sequence: TGTGCCAGCAGCCCCCTCGGAGGCTCTGGAAACACCATATATTTT. Its translation is CASSPLGGSGNTIYF.